A selection of T cell receptor beta chains follows, all from one sample in a study of blood T cell repertoires in COVID-19. TCRdb's table, derived via immunoSEQ multiplex PCR, lists solely in-frame clones and lacks some. This sample yields fewer than 450,000 clones, of which 88% are seen a single time; over 10% belongs to the top ten. The sequencing sample was made of peripheral blood. Receptor source: a woman aged 45-59 years with COVID-19, enrolled during active disease. Each CDR3 is given with its conserved first and last residue. D genes are given only for firm matches. Not all rows give a size; the values are once, few, many and, for expanded clones, a class.

J gene,D gene,V gene,clone size,CDR3 protein,CDR3 DNA
TRBJ1-5,.,TRBV13,.,CASSFGRGNQPQHF,TGTGCCAGCAGCTTCGGGAGGGGCAATCAGCCCCAGCATTTT
TRBJ2-7,.,TRBV18,.,CASSPAAGSYEQYF,TGTGCCAGCTCACCAGCGGCGGGTTCCTACGAGCAGTACTTC
TRBJ1-6,.,TRBV5-1,.,CASSLDTLPLHF,TGCGCCAGCAGCCTGGACACCTTACCCCTCCACTTT
TRBJ2-1,.,TRBV7-5,.,CASSPQGNEQFF,TGTGCCAGCAGCCCTCAGGGCAATGAGCAGTTCTTC
TRBJ2-7,.,TRBV18,once,CASSPRRGGTYEQYF,TGTGCCAGCTCACCTCGGCGGGGCGGTACCTACGAGCAGTACTTC
TRBJ2-7,.,TRBV14,once,CASSQRGKYSYEQYF,TGTGCCAGCAGCCAGAGGGGGAAGTACTCCTACGAGCAGTACTTC
TRBJ2-4,.,TRBV30,.,CACSLGGKNIQYF,TGTGCCTGCTCCTTAGGCGGCAAAAACATTCAGTACTTC
TRBJ2-5,.,TRBV11-2,.,CASSSRQGTKTQYF,TGTGCCAGCAGCTCAAGGCAGGGGACGAAGACCCAGTACTTC
TRBJ2-1,TRBD2,TRBV6-5,.,CASSYRGGFSYNEQFF,TGTGCCAGCAGTTACCGCGGGGGGTTCTCCTACAATGAGCAGTTCTTC
TRBJ1-2,.,TRBV6-5,.,CASTGDPNYGYTF,TGTGCCAGCACGGGGGACCCCAACTATGGCTACACCTTC
TRBJ2-5,TRBD2,TRBV27,once,CASSSGLAAQETQYF,TGTGCCAGCAGTTCTGGACTAGCGGCTCAAGAGACCCAGTACTTC
TRBJ1-1,TRBD1,TRBV25-1,.,CASSGGTGKAFF,TGTGCCAGCAGTGGGGGGACAGGGAAAGCTTTCTTT
TRBJ1-1,TRBD1,TRBV2,.,CASSSRTGRNTEAFF,TGTGCCAGCAGTTCGCGGACAGGGAGGAACACTGAAGCTTTCTTT
TRBJ2-7,.,TRBV27,.,CASRGTFEYEQYF,TGTGCCAGCAGAGGGACTTTTGAATACGAGCAGTACTTC
TRBJ1-2,.,TRBV5-8,.,CASSFSSVLLEGGYTF,TGTGCCAGCAGCTTTAGCTCAGTCCTTTTAGAGGGTGGCTACACCTTC
TRBJ1-4,TRBD1,TRBV6-5,.,CATLRPGQGREKLFF,TGTGCCACCTTGCGGCCGGGACAGGGGAGAGAAAAACTGTTTTTT
TRBJ1-2,.,TRBV5-4,.,CASSLDATVYGYTF,TGTGCCAGCAGCTTGGATGCTACCGTCTATGGCTACACCTTC
TRBJ2-3,TRBD1,TRBV7-7,once,CASSLRGGQGRGTDTQYF,TGTGCCAGCAGCTTACGAGGGGGACAGGGTAGAGGCACAGATACGCAGTATTTT
TRBJ1-5,.,TRBV7-8,.,CASSLGAIYSNQPQHF,TGTGCCAGCAGCTTAGGGGCAATTTATAGCAATCAGCCCCAGCATTTT
TRBJ2-7,TRBD1,TRBV18,.,CASSPGQAEQYF,TGTGCCAGCTCACCGGGACAGGCCGAGCAGTACTTC
TRBJ1-2,.,TRBV3-1/TRBV3-2,.,CASSPIQDSPYYGYTF,TGTGCCAGCAGCCCCATTCAGGACAGTCCCTACTATGGCTACACCTTC
TRBJ1-2,.,TRBV27,.,CASSPGPAGYGYTF,TGTGCCAGCAGTCCGGGCCCTGCGGGTTATGGCTACACCTTC